A single sample gave rise to the 20 T cell receptor beta chains below, sequenced in a study of blood T cell repertoires in COVID-19. The repertoire was sequenced with immunoSEQ multiplex PCR; TCRdb's copy has only in-frame clones and lacks some. The sample lists 200,000 to 250,000 clones; 84% were seen once. The source material was peripheral blood. The receptors stem from a man under 40 with active or convalescent COVID-19.

The chain links TRBV28 to TRBJ1-5; 7 positions agree with TRBD1. V gave up 7 bases and J gave up 9 bases; unmatched junction bases: 12. The CDR3 extends over 14 amino acids. Germline CDR1 reads MDHEN; CDR2 reads SYDVKM. CDR3 bases: TGTGCCAGCACCGAACAGGGGAAGACAAGGCCCCAGCATTTT. Amino acid sequence: CASTEQGKTRPQHF.

A single count supports this clone. The rearrangement joins TRBV9 to TRBJ2-1, with 9 bases that match TRBD1. V was pared by 1 base and J by 7 bases, with 15 bases of the junction left unmatched. Germline CDR1 and CDR2: SGDLS and YYNGEE. There are 18 residues in the CDR3. For the CDR3, the DNA is TGTGCCAGCAGCGTATGGGGGACTCCGGGACAGGGAGTAAATGAGCAGTTCTTC. As protein: CASSVWGTPGQGVNEQFF.

The rearrangement joins TRBV27 to TRBJ2-2, with 10 nucleotides matching TRBD2. This CDR3 has 16 amino acids. CDR1 is MNHEY, CDR2 SMNVEV, per germline (reference sequence). J gave up 2 bases and V 4 bases, and 4 bases lay outside the gene matches. The CDR3 is CASSSRTSGNTGELFF. The DNA for the CDR3 is TGTGCCAGCAGTTCCCGGACTAGCGGTAACACCGGGGAGCTGTTTTTT.

The V and J genes are TRBV5-1 and TRBJ2-1, with unresolved D. Germline assignment: CDR1 SGHRS and CDR2 YFSETQ. CDR3 length: 16 residues. Trimming stripped 4 bases from V and 0 bases from J, with 14 bases between. The CDR3 region is CASSPGPSSSYNEQFF. The CDR3 nucleotides read TGCGCCAGCAGCCCGGGTCCCTCAAGCTCCTACAATGAGCAGTTCTTC.

In its sample, this clone was seen many times. V gene TRBV27 combines with J gene TRBJ1-6; TRBD1 matches 9 bases. This CDR3 has 21 amino acids. The ends lost 10 bases at V and 0 bases at J; junction bases unmatched: 22. In germline, CDR1 is MNHEY, CDR2 SMNVEV (reference sequence). Here the CDR3 DNA reads TGTGCCACCAAATTTGGTTTATCGGGACAGGGCCCCAGCTCCTATAATTCACCCCTCCACTTT. Translating it yields CATKFGLSGQGPSSYNSPLHF.

The chain joins TRBV12-3 or TRBV12-4 to TRBJ2-5; 9 bases agree with TRBD1. The trim removed 4 bases at V and 5 bases at J, leaving 2 bases unmatched. The CDR3 length is 13 residues. The CDR3 sequence is CASSYRGRETQYF. CDR3 DNA sequence: TGTGCCAGCAGTTACAGGGGGCGGGAGACCCAGTACTTC.

The chain joins TRBV6-5 to TRBJ1-2; 11 nucleotides match TRBD1. This CDR3 comprises 15 residues. Germline assignment: CDR1 MNHEY and CDR2 SVGAGI. V lost 5 bases and J lost 8; bases outside the gene matches: 10. The CDR3 DNA follows: TGTGCCAGCAGTCGCGGGACAGGGGGGGCTTTGGGCTACACCTTC. Its translation: CASSRGTGGALGYTF.

J is TRBJ2-1 and V is TRBV4-2; perhaps TRBD2 as D (7 bases). Germline CDR1 and CDR2: LGHNA and YNFKEQ. Trimming pared 0 bases from V and 4 bases from J, leaving 13 bases between. The CDR3 length is 16 residues. The CDR3 sequence is CASSQEGGGQYNEQFF. Here the CDR3 DNA reads TGTGCCAGCAGCCAAGAAGGCGGGGGCCAATACAATGAGCAGTTCTTC.

As for this clone: The same CDR3 arises from other DNA sequences in this sample as well. This chain links TRBV19 with TRBJ1-2; 8 bases are a match to TRBD1. The V segment lost 3 bases and the J segment 3 bases; nucleotides outside the gene matches: 3. CDR1 is LNHDA and CDR2 is SQIVND in the germline V gene (reference sequence). The CDR3 has 14 residues. The CDR3 DNA reads TGTGCCAGTAGTATGGGCAGGGGGCACTATGGCTACACCTTC. As protein: CASSMGRGHYGYTF.

V is TRBV6-6 and J is TRBJ2-2; perhaps TRBD1 as D (5 bases). Per the germline V gene, CDR1 is MNHNY and CDR2 is SVGAGI (reference sequence). This CDR3 is 12 amino acids long. The germline V and J ends were trimmed by 7 bases and 5 bases, with 8 bases remaining between them. CDR3 region: CASNQGTGELFF. For the CDR3, the DNA is TGTGCCAGCAATCAGGGAACCGGGGAGCTGTTTTTT.

This clone was recorded once. The chain couples TRBV28 to TRBJ2-3, with 10 bases matching TRBD2. Germline V gene lookup returns CDR1 MDHEN and CDR2 SYDVKM. The CDR3 covers 15 residues. With 8 bases clipped from V and 4 bases from J, the junction kept 9 bases outside the gene matches. The chain's CDR3 is CASPPSGRASDTQYF. CDR3 bases: TGTGCCAGCCCCCCCAGCGGGAGGGCCTCAGATACGCAGTATTTT.

The chain uses TRBV4-1 and TRBJ1-2; D gene ambiguous. Germline V gives CDR1 MGHRA, CDR2 YSYEKL. V lost 5 bases and J 2 bases, leaving 9 bases between the germline ends. The CDR3 covers 13 residues. In DNA, the CDR3 is TGCGCCAGCAGCGAAGGTGAGAACTATGGCTACACCTTC. This gives the protein CASSEGENYGYTF.

The chain recombines TRBV5-5 with TRBJ1-1; TRBD1 aligns across 8 bases. The V and J ends lost 5 bases and 7 bases, in that order; junction bases with no gene match: 13. The CDR3 totals 15 residues. From germline, CDR1 is SGHKS and CDR2 YYEKEE (reference sequence). The CDR3 here is CASSPGGQGKGEAFF. For the CDR3, the DNA is TGTGCCAGCAGTCCGGGCGGACAGGGAAAAGGTGAAGCTTTCTTT.

The chain couples TRBV5-1 to TRBJ2-2; TRBD2 matches 11 bases. Germline CDR1 reads SGHRS; CDR2 reads YFSETQ. V was pared by 4 bases and J by 1 base, with 6 bases of the junction left unmatched. This CDR3 region has 17 residues. CDR3 in amino acids: CASSLKGLAGNTGELFF. The CDR3 region has the DNA TGCGCCAGCAGCCTGAAAGGACTAGCGGGGAACACCGGGGAGCTGTTTTTT.

This rearrangement joins TRBV7-2 to TRBJ2-2; possibly TRBD2 for D (5 bases). The CDR3 is 14 amino acids. The germline CDR1 and CDR2 sequences are SGHTA and FQGNSA. The V and J ends lost 6 bases and 7 bases respectively, with 15 bases between them. CDR3 amino acids: CASRETRAGGELFF. In DNA, the CDR3 is TGTGCCAGCAGAGAAACTAGAGCCGGCGGGGAGCTGTTTTTT.

V and J are TRBV4-3 and TRBJ2-3, with 8 bases that match TRBD2. CDR3 size: 16 residues. Germline assignment: CDR1 LGHNA and CDR2 YSLEER. V was pared by 0 bases and J by 2 bases, with 4 bases of the junction left unmatched. CDR3 amino acids: CASSQEGSGTTDTQYF. The DNA for the CDR3 is TGCGCCAGCAGCCAAGAGGGTAGCGGGACCACAGATACGCAGTATTTT.

This clone was recorded only once. This chain links TRBV5-4 with TRBJ2-5, with TRBD2 identical over 9 bases. The ends lost 2 bases at V and 4 bases at J; junction bases unmatched: 6. Germline-derived CDR1 and CDR2 are SGHNT and YYREEE (reference sequence). The CDR3 spans 15 residues. The CDR3 reads CASSFRRGGLETQYF. The DNA of the CDR3 is TGTGCCAGCAGCTTCCGGCGGGGGGGCTTAGAGACCCAGTACTTC. The full variable domain, with the rest looked up from reference TRBV5-4 and TRBJ2-5, is ETGVTQSPTHLIKTRGQQVTLRCSSQSGHNTVSWYQQALGQGPQFIFQYYREEENGRGNFPPRFSGLQFPNYSSELNVNALELDDSALYLCASSFRRGGLETQYFGPGTRLLVL.

This chain links TRBV5-6 with TRBJ2-2; 13 bases fit TRBD2. The CDR3 sequence is 16 residues long. In germline, CDR1 is SGHDT, CDR2 YYEEEE. Trimming cost V 3 bases and J 5 bases; bases outside gene matches: 4. CDR3 region: CASSSTSGRRTGELFF. The CDR3 region has the DNA TGTGCCAGCAGCTCGACTAGCGGGAGGAGAACCGGGGAGCTGTTTTTT. Filled out from reference TRBV5-6 and TRBJ2-2, the complete variable domain reads DAGVTQSPTHLIKTRGQQVTLRCSPKSGHDTVSWYQQALGQGPQFIFQYYEEEERQRGNFPDRFSGHQFPNYSSELNVNALLLGDSALYLCASSSTSGRRTGELFFGEGSRLTVL.

CDR3 nucleotides: TGCGCCAGCAGCCAAGTGGGGGGAGGCCAGAACTATGGCTACACCTTC. This encodes CASSQVGGGQNYGYTF. This chain uses TRBV4-3 with TRBJ1-2; tentatively, D is TRBD1 (5 bases). Germline V gene data show CDR1 as LGHNA and CDR2 as YSLEER. The V end lost 1 base, the J end lost 2 bases, and 14 bases lay between the germline ends. This CDR3 has 16 residues.

The chain employs TRBV6-5 and TRBJ2-7; 8 positions match TRBD1. Unmatched junction bases numbered 2, after V lost 10 bases and J lost 0 bases. In germline, CDR1 is MNHEY, CDR2 SVGAGI. The CDR3 spans 12 residues. Here the CDR3 reads CATGQGSYEQYF. The DNA for the CDR3 is TGTGCCACCGGACAGGGCTCCTACGAGCAGTACTTC.